What follows is one T cell receptor (beta chain) and its context. Trimming removed 1 base from V and 10 bases from J; junction bases left unmatched: 6. In germline, CDR1 is SQVTM, CDR2 ANQGSEA. The CDR3 is made up of 14 amino acids. This sample is part of a study of blood T cell repertoires in COVID-19. Study information: Samples of COVID-19 (acute and convalescent) were obtained from the United States, Italy and Spain. The cDNA or gDNA used as material had been derived from T cells, B-cell-depleted T cells, or PBMCs.

Authors' data handling: Reference gene primer amplification yielded estimated nucleated cell counts. The method was immunoSEQ multiplex PCR; TCRdb's version includes in-frame clones alone and lacks a portion of them. V and J calls and clone size are those listed in that table; D and trimming were worked out from the DNA. The profile shows roughly 80,000 clones, more than 70% of them singletons. This sequence originates from a woman of 80 years or more with acute or convalescent COVID-19. Input material: peripheral blood. The gene calls are TRBV29-1 and TRBJ2-1; 11 nucleotides line up with TRBD2. Written as DNA, the CDR3 is TGCAGCGTTGAAGGTAGCGGGAGGGCGGGGGAGCAGTTCTTC. Residues: CSVEGSGRAGEQFF.